This TCR beta chain was observed in a study of blood T cell repertoires in COVID-19. Study-wide context: The United States, Italy and Spain were the sources of the acute and convalescent COVID-19 samples. In each case, the material was cDNA or gDNA derived from T cells, B-cell-depleted T cells, or PBMCs.

In the original analysis: Amplification from reference gene primers served as the basis for estimated nucleated cell counts. Data came from immunoSEQ multiplex PCR; TCRdb stores just in-frame clones and leaves some out. V and J calls plus clone size are reproduced from that table; the DNA served to infer D and trimming. This sample has around 140,000 clones, with about 87% found just once. CDR1 is SGHRS, CDR2 YFSETQ, per germline. This CDR3 is 15 amino acids long. Trimming removed 2 bases from V and 6 bases from J; junction bases left unmatched: 7. The chain couples TRBV5-1 to TRBJ2-3, with 9 bases aligning to TRBD1. Material: peripheral blood. The sequence was obtained from a man between 50 and 59 years old with acute or convalescent COVID-19. The CDR3 protein is CASSLEQGAVDTQYF. CDR3 bases: TGCGCCAGCAGCTTAGAACAGGGGGCTGTGGATACGCAGTATTTT.